This TCR beta chain was found in a study of OX40 agonist ivuxolimab in advanced cancers. A note on the overall study: Ivuxolimab was an agonistic, fully human IgG2 monoclonal antibody directed against OX40 (CD134), a costimulatory receptor. Patients were allowed to have had prior anti-PD-1, anti-PD-L1 or anti-CTLA-4 therapy, and around two fifths of the dose-escalation patients had been treated with checkpoint inhibitors. Three dose-escalation patients achieved partial responses, one with hepatocellular carcinoma and two with cutaneous melanoma. Intravenous ivuxolimab was administered to patients every 2 weeks at six dose levels: 0.01, 0.1, 0.3, 1.5, 3 and 10 mg/kg. Peripheral TCRbeta sequencing was intended to test whether TCR sequence diversity was altered and clonal T-cell expansion was caused by ivuxolimab. In the dose-escalation cohort, roughly 80% of patients were male, and the mean age was around 60 years, with a range of about 23 to 90. Of the 50 or so patients in dose escalation, about 20 had hepatocellular carcinoma, about 15 had melanoma, 9 had renal cell carcinoma and 9 had head and neck cancer. The paper reports the monotherapy dose-escalation portion (N of about 47 patients) of the phase I ivuxolimab trial. Study-wide conclusions, independent of this receptor: At doses of 0.1 to 3.0 mg/kg, clonal expansion of both CD4+ and CD8+ T cells in blood was seen between baseline and week 6. On average, CD8+ T cells showed more expanded clones than CD4+ T cells after ivuxolimab. In the 0.1-3.0 mg/kg groups, partial responders were among the patients with the lowest normalized peripheral clonal expansion, particularly in CD8+ T cells. Antigen specificity was not determined for the clonally expanded peripheral T cells. Low levels of normalized T-cell clonal expansion were also seen in some patients who did not respond.

The trial excluded patients who had a history of autoimmune disease or were on systemic immunosuppression. Peripheral blood for TCR sequencing was collected from all dose cohorts at baseline, on cycle 4 day 1, and on cycle 7 day 1. The samples were taken from a phase I, first-in-human, multicenter, open-label dose-escalation trial of ivuxolimab. Adults with locally advanced or metastatic head and neck squamous cell, hepatocellular, melanoma or renal cell carcinoma were enrolled in the trial. Before TCR sequencing, CD4+ T cells and CD8+ T cells were sorted from peripheral blood as separate populations. On this clone itself: Its antigen is still unknown. Base-call qualities are not available, and no considerably larger clone is one nucleotide away.

The CDR3 runs 16 amino acids, cysteine and phenylalanine included. CDR3 DNA is the only sequence kept; it has 48 bases, read in frame from the first base. At the junction V is shortened by 2 bases and J by 1 base, with 12 bases in between. Taken from the germline V gene, the CDR1 and CDR2 loops are MGHRA and YSYEKL. For sequencing of the TCRbeta CDR3 region, genomic DNA was extracted from the sorted cells. The immunoSEQ Assay was used to sequence the TCRbeta CDR3 regions. TCRdb retrieved this table from immuneACCESS and kept in-frame rearrangements only. Not all clones are present; in checked studies, unresolved V genes account for under half, and no reason is known for the remainder. The sample table lists under 65,000 clones, 91% of them with a count of one. The ten most abundant clones make up roughly 0.44% of the sample.

The receptor was derived from an adult with an advanced solid tumor such as melanoma, head and neck, liver or kidney cancer. The sequencing used CD4+ or CD8+ T cells sorted from blood, collected in a trial of the OX40 agonist ivuxolimab. This receptor chain uses TRBV4-1 and TRBJ1-5; the D gene is unclear. CDR3 region: CASSQRGRNSNQPQHF. The DNA is TGCGCCAGCAGCCAAAGAGGCAGGAACAGCAATCAGCCCCAGCATTTT.